This T cell receptor beta chain is drawn from a study of radiotherapy plus CTLA-4 blockade in lung cancer. Some clones are missing from TCRdb's copy, which holds only in-frame ones; the method was immunoSEQ multiplex PCR. In the table there are about 59,000 clones, 65% to 85% of which are singletons. V gave up 4 bases and J gave up 6 bases, with 16 bases separating them. Germline CDR1 is SGHNT and CDR2 is YYREEE (reference sequence). The CDR3 has 14 amino acids. The V gene is TRBV5-4, the J gene TRBJ1-1; D not certain. The receptor was derived from a human donor with non-small cell lung cancer who had a complete response to radiotherapy plus ipilimumab. The sample in question was peripheral blood, obtained from a patient treated with radiotherapy plus ipilimumab. CDR3 residues: CASSLDPAVSEAFF. For the CDR3, the DNA is TGTGCCAGCAGCCTAGACCCGGCCGTCTCTGAAGCTTTCTTT.